This T cell receptor beta chain derives from a study of chemoradiotherapy in HPV16-positive cancers. The study's findings and limits: HPV-specific T cells were functionally defined from only a couple of HPV16-positive patients. Candidate HPV-specific clones and E7-related TCR motifs grew in tumor during treatment.

Samples were taken several times over chemoradiotherapy. The data were produced by immunoSEQ multiplex PCR, yet TCRdb's version contains in-frame clones alone and is incomplete. The sample holds about 20,000 clones; roughly 90% are singletons and the top ten take roughly 2.4%. A note on this clone: Antigen unknown.

CDR1 and CDR2 from the germline V gene are KGHSH and LQKENI. Trimming shortened V by 4 bases and J by 13 bases, and 13 bases separated the two germline ends. The CDR3 extends over 11 amino acids. The TCR sequence derives from a human donor with HPV-associated anogenital cancer. The rearrangement joins TRBV18 to TRBJ1-2; weak D call: TRBD1 (5 bases). Here the sequenced sample was blood, taken from a patient who underwent chemoradiotherapy. This CDR3 reads CASSQQAGCTF. Written as DNA, the CDR3 is TGTGCCAGCTCACAACAAGCAGGGTGCACCTTC.